This T cell receptor (beta chain) was obtained from a study of blood T cell repertoires in COVID-19. Study as a whole: Researchers got acute and convalescent COVID-19 samples from the United States, Italy and Spain. Sources were T cells, B-cell-depleted T cells, or PBMCs; the material itself was cDNA or gDNA.

Symptom resolution, clearance, or two negative PCRs marked donors in Cohort 3 as recovered. As processed by the authors: Amplified reference gene primers provided the basis for estimating nucleated cell counts. Method: immunoSEQ multiplex PCR; TCRdb's copy keeps in-frame clones and lacks some. D and trimming were read from the DNA, whereas the V and J calls and clone size are those reported in that table. The sample contains 150,000 to 200,000 clones, 75% to 85% of which appear only once. Looked up from germline, CDR1 is SGHRS and CDR2 is YFSETQ. Trimming stripped 0 bases from V and 7 bases from J, with 15 bases between. CDR3 length equals 15 residues.

This clonotype was sampled from a man aged 40-55 years who had recovered from COVID-19. The sample consisted of PBMCs or T cells enriched from blood (not recorded which). V usage is TRBV5-1 and J usage is TRBJ2-3, with D possibly matching TRBD2 (6 bases). The chain's CDR3 is CASSLVVTSHNTQYF. CDR3 sequence (DNA): TGCGCCAGCAGCTTGGTTGTGACTAGTCATAATACGCAGTATTTT.